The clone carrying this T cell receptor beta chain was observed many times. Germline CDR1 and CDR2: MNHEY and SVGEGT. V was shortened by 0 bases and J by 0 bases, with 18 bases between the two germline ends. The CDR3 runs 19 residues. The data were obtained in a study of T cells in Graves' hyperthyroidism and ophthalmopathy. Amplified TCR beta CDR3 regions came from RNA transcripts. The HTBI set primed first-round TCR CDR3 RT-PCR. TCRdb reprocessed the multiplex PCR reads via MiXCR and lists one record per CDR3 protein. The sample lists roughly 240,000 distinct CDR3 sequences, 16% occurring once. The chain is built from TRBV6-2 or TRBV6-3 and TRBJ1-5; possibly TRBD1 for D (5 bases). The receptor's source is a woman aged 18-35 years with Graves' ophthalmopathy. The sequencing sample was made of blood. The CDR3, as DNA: TGTGCCAGCAGTTACTCGAGCGGTTGGGGGGAGTATAGCAATCAGCCCCAGCATTTT. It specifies CASSYSSGWGEYSNQPQHF.